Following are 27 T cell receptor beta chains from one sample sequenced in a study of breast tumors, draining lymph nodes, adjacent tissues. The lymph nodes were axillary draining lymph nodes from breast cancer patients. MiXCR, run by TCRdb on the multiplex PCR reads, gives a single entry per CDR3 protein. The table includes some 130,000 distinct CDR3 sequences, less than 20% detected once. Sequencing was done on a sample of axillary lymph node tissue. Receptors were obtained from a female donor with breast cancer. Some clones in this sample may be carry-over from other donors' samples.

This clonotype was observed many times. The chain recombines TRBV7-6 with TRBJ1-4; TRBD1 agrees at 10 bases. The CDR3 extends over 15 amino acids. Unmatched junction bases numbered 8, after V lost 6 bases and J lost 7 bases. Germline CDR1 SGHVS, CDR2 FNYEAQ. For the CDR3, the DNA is TGTGCCAGCAGTACGAAAGACAGGGGGCGTGAAAAACTGTTTTTT. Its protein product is CASSTKDRGREKLFF.

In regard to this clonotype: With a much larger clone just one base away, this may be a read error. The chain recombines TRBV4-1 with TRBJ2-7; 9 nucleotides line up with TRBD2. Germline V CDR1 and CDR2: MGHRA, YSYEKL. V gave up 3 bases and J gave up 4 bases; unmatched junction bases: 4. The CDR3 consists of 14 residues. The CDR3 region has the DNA TGCGCCAGCAGCCATAGCGGGGGTGTATACGAGCAGTACTTC. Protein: CASSHSGGVYEQYF.

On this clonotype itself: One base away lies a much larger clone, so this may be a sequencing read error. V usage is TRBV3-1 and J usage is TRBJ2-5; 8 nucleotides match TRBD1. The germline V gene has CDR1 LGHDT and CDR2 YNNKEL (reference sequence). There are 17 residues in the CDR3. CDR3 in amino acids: CASSPYSTGGWPKTRYF. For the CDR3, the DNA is TGTGCCAGCAGCCCTTATAGTACAGGGGGGTGGCCGAAGACCCGGTACTTC.

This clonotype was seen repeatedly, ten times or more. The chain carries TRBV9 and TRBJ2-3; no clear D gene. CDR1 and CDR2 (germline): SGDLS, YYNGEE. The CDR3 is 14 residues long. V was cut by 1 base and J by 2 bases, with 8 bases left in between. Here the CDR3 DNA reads TGTGCCAGCAGCGTATCAGCTATCACAGATACGCAGTATTTT. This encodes CASSVSAITDTQYF.

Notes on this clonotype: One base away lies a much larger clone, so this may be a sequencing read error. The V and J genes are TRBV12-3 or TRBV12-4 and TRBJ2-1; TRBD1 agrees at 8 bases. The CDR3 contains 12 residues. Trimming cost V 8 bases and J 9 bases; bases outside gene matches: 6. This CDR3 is CASPTGVSEQFF. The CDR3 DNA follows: TGTGCCAGCCCGACAGGGGTCAGTGAGCAGTTCTTC.

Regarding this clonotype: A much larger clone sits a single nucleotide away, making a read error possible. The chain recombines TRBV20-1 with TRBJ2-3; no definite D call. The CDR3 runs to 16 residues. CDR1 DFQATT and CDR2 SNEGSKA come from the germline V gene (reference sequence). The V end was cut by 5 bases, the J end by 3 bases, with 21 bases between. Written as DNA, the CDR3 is TGCAGTGCTGGAGTTCCCGGGCATAGGATAACAGATACGCAGTATTTT. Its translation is CSAGVPGHRITDTQYF.

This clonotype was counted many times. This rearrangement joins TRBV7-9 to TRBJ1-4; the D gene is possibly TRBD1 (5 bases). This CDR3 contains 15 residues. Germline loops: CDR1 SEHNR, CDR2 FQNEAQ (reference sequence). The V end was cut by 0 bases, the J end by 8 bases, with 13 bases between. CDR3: CASSLALGRGEKLFF. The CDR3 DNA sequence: TGTGCCAGCAGCTTAGCGTTGGGACGGGGGGAAAAACTGTTTTTT.

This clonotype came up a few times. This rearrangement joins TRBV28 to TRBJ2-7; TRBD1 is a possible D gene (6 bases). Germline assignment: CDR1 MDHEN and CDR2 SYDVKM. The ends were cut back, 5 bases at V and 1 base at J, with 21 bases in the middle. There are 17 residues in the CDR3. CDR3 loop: CASSGLGPGTSSYEQYF. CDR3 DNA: TGTGCCAGCAGTGGATTGGGCCCCGGGACATCATCCTACGAGCAGTACTTC.

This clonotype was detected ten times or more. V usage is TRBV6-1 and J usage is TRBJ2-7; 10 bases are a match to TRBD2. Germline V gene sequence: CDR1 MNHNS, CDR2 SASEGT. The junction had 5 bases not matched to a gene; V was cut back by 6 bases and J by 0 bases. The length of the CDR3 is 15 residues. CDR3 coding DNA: TGTGCCAGCAGACGGACTAGCGGATACTCCTACGAGCAGTACTTC. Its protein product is CASRRTSGYSYEQYF.

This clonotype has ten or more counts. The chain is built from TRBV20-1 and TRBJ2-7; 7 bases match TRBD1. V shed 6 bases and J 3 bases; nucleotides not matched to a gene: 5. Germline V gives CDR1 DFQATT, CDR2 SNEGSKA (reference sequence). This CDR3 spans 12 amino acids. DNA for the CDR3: TGCAGTGCGCCTAGACAGGGCTACGAGCAGTACTTC. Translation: CSAPRQGYEQYF.

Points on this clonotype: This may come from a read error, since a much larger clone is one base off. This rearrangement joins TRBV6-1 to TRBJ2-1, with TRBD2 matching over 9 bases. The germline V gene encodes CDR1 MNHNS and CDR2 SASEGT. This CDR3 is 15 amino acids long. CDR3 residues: CASSALAGGSLGQSF. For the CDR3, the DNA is TGTGCCAGCAGTGCCCTCGCGGGAGGGTCCCTCGGGCAGTCCTTC.

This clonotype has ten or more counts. The CDR3 DNA is TGTGCCAGCAGCTATCGGACCGGGGGGGTTAATCAGCCCCAGCATTTT. This translates into CASSYRTGGVNQPQHF. V and J are TRBV7-2 and TRBJ1-5; weak D call: TRBD1 (5 bases). The CDR3 spans 16 residues. Deletions cut 4 bases from V and 4 bases from J, with 17 bases between. The V gene's germline CDR1 is SGHTA and CDR2 FQGNSA.

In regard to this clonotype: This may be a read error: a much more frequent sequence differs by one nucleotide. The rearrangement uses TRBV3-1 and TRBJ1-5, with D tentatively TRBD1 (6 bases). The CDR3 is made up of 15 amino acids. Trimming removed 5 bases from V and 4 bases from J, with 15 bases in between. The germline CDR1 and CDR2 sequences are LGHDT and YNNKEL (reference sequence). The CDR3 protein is CASSESPTGNQPQHF. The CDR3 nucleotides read TGTGCCAGCAGCGAAAGCCCGACAGGAAATCAGCCCCAGCATTTT.

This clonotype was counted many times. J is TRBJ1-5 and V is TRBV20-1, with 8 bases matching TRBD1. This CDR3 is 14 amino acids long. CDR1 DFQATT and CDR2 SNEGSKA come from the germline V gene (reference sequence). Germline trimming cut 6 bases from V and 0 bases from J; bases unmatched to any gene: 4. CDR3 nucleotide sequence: TGCAGTGCAATTGGACAGGGTAGCAATCAGCCCCAGCATTTT. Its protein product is CSAIGQGSNQPQHF.

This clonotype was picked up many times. The CDR3 DNA reads TGCAGCGTTCGTAGCGGGAGGTTCCGAGGAGAGCAGTACTTC. It is translated as CSVRSGRFRGEQYF. The rearrangement joins TRBV29-1 to TRBJ2-7, with TRBD2 matching over 10 bases. The CDR3 contains 14 residues. Germline CDR1 SQVTM, CDR2 ANQGSEA. The V segment lost 5 bases and the J segment 7 bases; nucleotides outside the gene matches: 11.

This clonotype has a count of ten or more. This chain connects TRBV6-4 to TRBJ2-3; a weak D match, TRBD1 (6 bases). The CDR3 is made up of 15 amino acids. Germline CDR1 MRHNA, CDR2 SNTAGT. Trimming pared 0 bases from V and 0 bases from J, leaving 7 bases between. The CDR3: CASSDSQGSTDTQYF. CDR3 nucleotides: TGTGCCAGCAGTGACTCGCAGGGGAGCACAGATACGCAGTATTTT.

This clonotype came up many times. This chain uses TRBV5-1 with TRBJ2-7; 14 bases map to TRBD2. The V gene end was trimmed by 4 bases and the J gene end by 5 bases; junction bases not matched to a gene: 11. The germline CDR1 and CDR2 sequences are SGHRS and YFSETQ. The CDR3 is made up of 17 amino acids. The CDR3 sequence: CASSHSPGTSGSHEQYF. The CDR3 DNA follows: TGCGCCAGCAGCCATTCTCCCGGGACTAGCGGGAGTCACGAGCAGTACTTC.

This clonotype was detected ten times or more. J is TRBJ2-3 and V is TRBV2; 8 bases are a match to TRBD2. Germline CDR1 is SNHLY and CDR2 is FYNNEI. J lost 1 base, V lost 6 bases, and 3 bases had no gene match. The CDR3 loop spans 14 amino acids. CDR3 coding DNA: TGTGCCAGCAGGTATAGCGGGGGCACAGATACGCAGTATTTT. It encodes CASRYSGGTDTQYF.

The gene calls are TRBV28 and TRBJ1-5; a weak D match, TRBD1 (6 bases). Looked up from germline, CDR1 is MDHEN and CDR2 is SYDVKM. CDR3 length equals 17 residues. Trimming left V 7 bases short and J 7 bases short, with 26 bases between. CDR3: CASIYLRDTGRRQPQHF. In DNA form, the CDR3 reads TGTGCCAGCATATACCTTCGGGACACGGGACGACGGCAGCCCCAGCATTTT.

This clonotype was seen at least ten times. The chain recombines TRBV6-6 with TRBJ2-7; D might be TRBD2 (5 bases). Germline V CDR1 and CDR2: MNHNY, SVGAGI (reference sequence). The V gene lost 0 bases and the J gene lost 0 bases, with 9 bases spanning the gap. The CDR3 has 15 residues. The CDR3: CASSYSTGSSYEQYF. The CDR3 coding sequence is TGTGCCAGCAGTTACTCGACGGGGAGCTCCTACGAGCAGTACTTC.

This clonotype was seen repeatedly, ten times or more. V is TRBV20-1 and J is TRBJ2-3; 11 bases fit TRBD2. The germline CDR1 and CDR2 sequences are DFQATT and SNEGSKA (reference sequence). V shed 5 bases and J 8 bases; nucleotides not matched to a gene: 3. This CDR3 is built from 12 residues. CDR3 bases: TGCAGTGCTCCTAGCGGGGGGAGTACGCAGTATTTT. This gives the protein CSAPSGGSTQYF.

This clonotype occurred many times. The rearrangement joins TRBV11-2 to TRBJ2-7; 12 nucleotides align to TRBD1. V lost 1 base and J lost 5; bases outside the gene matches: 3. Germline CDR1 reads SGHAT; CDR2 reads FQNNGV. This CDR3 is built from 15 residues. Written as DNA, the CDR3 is TGTGCCAGCAGCTTAGTCGGGACAGGGGGCGACGAGCAGTACTTC. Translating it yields CASSLVGTGGDEQYF.

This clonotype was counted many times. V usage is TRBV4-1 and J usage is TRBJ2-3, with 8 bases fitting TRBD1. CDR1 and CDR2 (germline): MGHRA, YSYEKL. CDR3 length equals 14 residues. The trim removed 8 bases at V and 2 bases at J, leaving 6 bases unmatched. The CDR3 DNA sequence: TGCGCCAGCTCCCGGACAGGGAACACAGATACGCAGTATTTT. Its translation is CASSRTGNTDTQYF.

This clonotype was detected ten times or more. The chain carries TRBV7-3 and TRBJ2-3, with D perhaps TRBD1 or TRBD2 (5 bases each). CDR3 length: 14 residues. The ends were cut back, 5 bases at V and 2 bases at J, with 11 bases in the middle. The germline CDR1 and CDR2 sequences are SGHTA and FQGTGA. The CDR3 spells CASSPGTFTDTQYF. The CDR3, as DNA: TGTGCCAGCAGCCCCGGGACCTTCACAGATACGCAGTATTTT.

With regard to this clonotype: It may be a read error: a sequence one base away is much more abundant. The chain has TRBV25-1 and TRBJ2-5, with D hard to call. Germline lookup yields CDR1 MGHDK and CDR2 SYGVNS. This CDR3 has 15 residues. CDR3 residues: CTSSESGPAGKTQYF. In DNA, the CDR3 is TGTACCAGCAGTGAGTCTGGACCAGCTGGAAAGACCCAGTACTTC.

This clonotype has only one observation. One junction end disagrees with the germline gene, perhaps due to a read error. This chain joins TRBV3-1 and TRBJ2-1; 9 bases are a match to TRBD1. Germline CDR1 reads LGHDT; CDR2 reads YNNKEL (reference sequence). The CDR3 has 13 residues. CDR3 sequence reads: CASNQQGAYEQFF. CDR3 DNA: TGTGCCAGCAACCAACAGGGGGCCTATGAGCAGTTCTTC.

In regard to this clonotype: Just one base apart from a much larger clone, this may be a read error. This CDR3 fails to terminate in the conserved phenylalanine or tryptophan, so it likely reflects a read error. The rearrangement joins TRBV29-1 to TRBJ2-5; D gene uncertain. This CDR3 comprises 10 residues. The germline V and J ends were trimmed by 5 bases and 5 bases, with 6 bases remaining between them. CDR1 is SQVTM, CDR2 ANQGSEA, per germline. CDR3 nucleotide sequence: TGCAGCGTTTCCGGGGAGACCCAGTACTCC. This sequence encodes CSVSGETQYS.